Sequencing of this T cell receptor beta chain was carried out in a study of shared clonotypes between healthy human individuals. Broader study findings: It was the non-shared clonotypes that had lower generation probabilities than clonotypes shared by all four donors.

Every contributor of samples was a Caucasian grown-up residing in Nashville, Tennessee. The study separated CD4+ cells into CD45RA+ naive and CD45RA-negative memory subsets. As to this clone: Its antigen is unidentified. At the DNA level, this CDR3 is encoded by other sequences in the same sample as well.

CDR1 is SGHRS, CDR2 YFSETQ, per germline. Trimming took off 0 bases at V and 1 base at J, with 8 bases between the two ends. CDR3 length equals 14 residues. DNA at approximately 200 ng, tens of thousands of T cell genomes, went into sorted-subset replicate PCRs. The method was immunoSEQ multiplex PCR; TCRdb's version includes in-frame clones alone and lacks a portion of them. The sample shows 2,100,000 or so clones, 90% to 97% of them seen only once. Sample: naive CD4+ T cells sorted from blood. Specified subset: CD45RA+ positively selected. The receptor's source is a man younger than 35 in good health. The genes are TRBV5-1 and TRBJ2-7, with a possible D match to TRBD1 (5 bases). The CDR3 protein is CASSLGDRSYEQYF. DNA for the CDR3: TGCGCCAGCAGCTTGGGTGACAGATCCTACGAGCAGTACTTC.